Presented here are 17 T cell receptor beta chains from one specimen sequenced in a study of blood T cell repertoires in COVID-19. TCRdb keeps only in-frame clones here, not all; method: immunoSEQ multiplex PCR. The sample records about 58,000 clones, 90% being singletons. The sample comprised peripheral blood. The receptor source for this set is a man aged 55 to 70 with active COVID-19.

The chain uses TRBV6-5 and TRBJ2-1, with 11 bases lining up with TRBD2. Germline CDR1 MNHEY, CDR2 SVGAGI. V lost 4 bases, J lost 7 bases, and 3 bases stayed unmatched. The CDR3 length is 14 residues. The CDR3 nucleotides are TGTGCCAGCAGTTTAGCGGGAGGGGGTAATGAGCAGTTCTTC. Its protein product is CASSLAGGGNEQFF.

The chain uses TRBV19 and TRBJ2-7, with 8 bases that match TRBD1. The V gene's germline CDR1 is LNHDA and CDR2 SQIVND (reference sequence). The CDR3 has 13 residues. V shed 5 bases and J 3 bases; nucleotides not matched to a gene: 3. CDR3 coding DNA: TGTGCCAGTAGTGCCGGGACAGGCTACGAGCAGTACTTC. It translates to CASSAGTGYEQYF.

The chain joins TRBV5-4 to TRBJ2-2; D is uncertain. This CDR3 has 16 residues. V was pared by 0 bases and J by 2 bases, with 11 bases between. Germline V gene sequence: CDR1 SGHNT, CDR2 YYREEE (reference sequence). CDR3 sequence: CASSLGSTANTGELFF. CDR3 bases: TGTGCCAGCAGCTTGGGGAGCACTGCCAACACCGGGGAGCTGTTTTTT.

The chain has TRBV6-1 and TRBJ2-5; 9 bases agree with TRBD1. V shed 2 bases, J shed 4 bases, and the junction held 5 bases outside the gene matches. Germline CDR1 and CDR2: MNHNS and SASEGT. CDR3 length: 15 amino acids. CDR3 residues: CASSESTGGIETQYF. DNA of the CDR3: TGTGCCAGCAGTGAATCAACAGGGGGCATAGAGACCCAGTACTTC.

The chain combines TRBV5-6 with TRBJ1-2; D might be TRBD1 (5 bases). Trimming took off 3 bases at V and 4 bases at J, with 22 bases between the two ends. There are 17 residues in the CDR3. CDR1 SGHDT and CDR2 YYEEEE come from the germline V gene. This CDR3 is CASSSPGGLGGAYGYTF. The CDR3 region has the DNA TGTGCCAGCAGCTCCCCCGGGGGTTTGGGAGGGGCCTATGGCTACACCTTC.

This chain uses TRBV21-1 with TRBJ2-7; TRBD2, the D gene given by the table, was not confirmed from the DNA. TRBV21-1 is reported as a pseudogene. The CDR3 totals 15 residues. This CDR3 reads CASNSATGGFYEQYF. In DNA form, the CDR3 reads TGTGCCAGCAATAGCGCAACGGGAGGTTTCTACGAGCAGTACTTC.

Note on this clone: The junction shows a germline mismatch at one end, possibly a read error. The chain employs TRBV2 and TRBJ1-3; D is perhaps TRBD1 (5 bases). The germline CDR1 and CDR2 sequences are SNHLY and FYNNEI. This CDR3 region has 9 residues. The CDR3 sequence: CASSEVGLF. The DNA for the CDR3 is TGTGCCAGCAGTGAAGTGGGACTTTTT.

The chain has TRBV6-5 and TRBJ2-1, with a weak D call TRBD1 (5 bases). Per the germline V gene, CDR1 is MNHEY and CDR2 is SVGAGI. Trimming shortened V by 2 bases and J by 7 bases, and 9 bases separated the two germline ends. This CDR3 contains 13 residues. The CDR3 is CASSYIKGNEQFF. CDR3 bases: TGTGCCAGCAGTTACATAAAGGGGAATGAGCAGTTCTTC.

Concerning this clone itself: This CDR3 is also generated by other DNA sequences in the sample. This chain uses TRBV3-1 (or the pseudogene TRBV3-2) with TRBJ2-3, with 7 bases fitting TRBD2. This CDR3 is built from 17 residues. CDR1 LGHDT and CDR2 YNNKEL come from the germline V gene (reference sequence). J lost 3 bases, V lost 4 bases, and 13 bases had no gene match. The CDR3 loop is CASSPEGGRLYTDTQYF. The CDR3 DNA follows: TGTGCCAGCAGCCCCGAGGGAGGGAGACTCTATACAGATACGCAGTATTTT.

This clone was seen only once. The genes are TRBV6-5 and TRBJ1-2; 10 bases are a match to TRBD1. After removal of 5 bases from V and 2 bases from J, the junction contained 5 bases not matched to a gene. The CDR3 is made up of 15 amino acids. CDR1 and CDR2 (germline): MNHEY, SVGAGI. The DNA for the CDR3 is TGTGCCAGCAGTACGATGGACAGGGGGAACTATGGCTACACCTTC. It translates to CASSTMDRGNYGYTF.

V usage is TRBV28 and J usage is TRBJ2-1, with a weak D call TRBD1 (5 bases). V was trimmed by 5 bases and J by 15 bases, leaving 17 bases between them. CDR3 size: 12 residues. Per the germline V gene, CDR1 is MDHEN and CDR2 is SYDVKM. In nucleotides, the CDR3 is TGTGCCAGCAGTCCAGGTCAGGGTTTGGGGTTCTTC. Translated, it gives CASSPGQGLGFF.

The chain couples TRBV23-1 to TRBJ1-6; D gene ambiguous. TRBV23-1 is an ORF for which the function is uncertain. Trimming took off 4 bases at V and 11 bases at J, with 12 bases between the two ends. The CDR3 runs to 13 residues. DNA of the CDR3: TGCGCCAGCAGTCCTAGGTTAGTGACACCCCTCCACTTT. This codes for CASSPRLVTPLHF.

The chain combines TRBV5-1 with TRBJ2-1; 9 nucleotides align to TRBD2. Germline CDR1 SGHRS, CDR2 YFSETQ. CDR3 length: 20 residues. Losses at the gene ends were 2 bases for V and 3 bases for J; bases not matched to a gene: 18. CDR3 DNA sequence: TGCGCCAGCAGCTTCCAACCCCGAGTGTCTAGCGGGGCGTTCTACAATGAGCAGTTCTTC. It codes for CASSFQPRVSSGAFYNEQFF.

This clone was observed a handful of times. This chain uses TRBV3-1 (or the pseudogene TRBV3-2) with TRBJ1-4; TRBD1 aligns across 7 bases. Losses at the gene ends were 2 bases for V and 3 bases for J; bases not matched to a gene: 9. The CDR3 is 17 residues long. CDR1 and CDR2 (germline): LGHDT, YNNKEL (reference sequence). The CDR3 spells CASSQTGTVLPNEKLFF. The CDR3 nucleotides are TGTGCCAGCAGCCAAACCGGGACAGTCCTCCCTAATGAAAAACTGTTTTTT.

The gene calls are TRBV12-3 or TRBV12-4 and TRBJ1-1; 7 bases map to TRBD1. Losses at the gene ends were 6 bases for V and 5 bases for J; bases not matched to a gene: 0. This CDR3 region has 11 residues. The CDR3 loop is CASRTGTEAFF. In DNA form, the CDR3 reads TGTGCCAGCAGGACAGGGACTGAAGCTTTCTTT.

The V and J genes are TRBV5-1 and TRBJ2-2, with a weak D call TRBD1 (6 bases). Deletions cut 4 bases from V and 5 bases from J, with 9 bases between. The CDR3 runs to 13 residues. Germline CDR1 reads SGHRS; CDR2 reads YFSETQ. The CDR3 sequence: CASSTQGTGELFF. The CDR3 DNA reads as TGCGCCAGCAGCACCCAGGGGACCGGGGAGCTGTTTTTT.

This chain joins TRBV29-1 and TRBJ1-5; perhaps TRBD1 as D (5 bases). Germline loops: CDR1 SQVTM, CDR2 ANQGSEA. V was clipped by 5 bases and J by 7 bases, with 15 bases between them. The CDR3 has 13 amino acids. For the CDR3, the DNA is TGCAGCGTTATCGTGGGGGGGGGACAGCCCCAGCATTTT. As protein: CSVIVGGGQPQHF. Full variable domain (rest looked up from reference TRBV29-1 and TRBJ1-5): SAVISQKPSRDICQRGTSLTIQCQVDSQVTMMFWYRQQPGQSLTLIATANQGSEATYESGFVIDKFPISRPNLTFSTLTVSNMSPEDSSIYLCSVIVGGGQPQHFGDGTRLSIL.